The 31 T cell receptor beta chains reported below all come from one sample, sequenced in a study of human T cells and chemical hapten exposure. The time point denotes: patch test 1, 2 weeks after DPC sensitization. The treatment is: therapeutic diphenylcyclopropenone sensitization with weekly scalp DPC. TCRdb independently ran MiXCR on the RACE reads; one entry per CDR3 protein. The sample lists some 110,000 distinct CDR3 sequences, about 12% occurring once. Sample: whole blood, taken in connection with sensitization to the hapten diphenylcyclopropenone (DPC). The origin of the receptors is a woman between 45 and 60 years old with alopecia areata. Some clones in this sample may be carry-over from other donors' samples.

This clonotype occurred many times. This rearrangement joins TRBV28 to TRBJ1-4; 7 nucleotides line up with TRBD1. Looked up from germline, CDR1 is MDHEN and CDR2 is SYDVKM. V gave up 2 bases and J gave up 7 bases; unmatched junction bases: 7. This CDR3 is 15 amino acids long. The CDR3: CASSLRAGGVEKLFF. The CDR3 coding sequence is TGTGCCAGCAGTTTACGGGCAGGGGGAGTTGAAAAACTGTTTTTT.

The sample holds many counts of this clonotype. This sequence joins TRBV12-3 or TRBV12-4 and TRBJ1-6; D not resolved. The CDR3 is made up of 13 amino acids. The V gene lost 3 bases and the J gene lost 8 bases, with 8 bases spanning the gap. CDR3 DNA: TGTGCCAGCAGTTTGCTCGCAGATTCACCCCTCCACTTT. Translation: CASSLLADSPLHF.

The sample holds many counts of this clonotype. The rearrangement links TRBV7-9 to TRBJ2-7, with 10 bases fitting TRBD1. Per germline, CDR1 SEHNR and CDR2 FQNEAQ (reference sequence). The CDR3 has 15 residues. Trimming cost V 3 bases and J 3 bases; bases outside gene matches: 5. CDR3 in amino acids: CASSLGQGSLYEQYF. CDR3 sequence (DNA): TGTGCCAGCAGCTTGGGACAGGGGTCCCTCTACGAGCAGTACTTC.

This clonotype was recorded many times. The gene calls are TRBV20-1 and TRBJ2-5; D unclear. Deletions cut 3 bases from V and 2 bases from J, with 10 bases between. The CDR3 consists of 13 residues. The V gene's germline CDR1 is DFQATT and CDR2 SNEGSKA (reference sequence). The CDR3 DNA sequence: TGCAGTGCTAGTCGGGCGGAACAAGAGACCCAGTACTTC. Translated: CSASRAEQETQYF.

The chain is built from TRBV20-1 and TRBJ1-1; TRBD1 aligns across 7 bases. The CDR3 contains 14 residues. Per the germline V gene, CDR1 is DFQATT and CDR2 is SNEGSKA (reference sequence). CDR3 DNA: TGCAGCGCCCCCAAACAGGGGATGAACACTGAAGCTTTCTTT. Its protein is CSAPKQGMNTEAFF.

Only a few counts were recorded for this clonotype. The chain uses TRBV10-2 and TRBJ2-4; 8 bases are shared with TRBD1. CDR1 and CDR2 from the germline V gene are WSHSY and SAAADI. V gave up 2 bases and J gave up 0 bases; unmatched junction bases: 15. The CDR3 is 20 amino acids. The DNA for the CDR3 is TGCGCCAGCAGTGAGGATCGCAGGGGGCTGAGAGGGAGAGCCAAAAACATTCAGTACTTC. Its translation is CASSEDRRGLRGRAKNIQYF.

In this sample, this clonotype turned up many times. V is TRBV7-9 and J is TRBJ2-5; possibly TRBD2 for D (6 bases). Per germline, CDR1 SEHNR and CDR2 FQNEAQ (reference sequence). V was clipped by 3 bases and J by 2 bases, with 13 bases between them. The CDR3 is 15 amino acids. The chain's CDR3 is CASSLAGLTQETQYF. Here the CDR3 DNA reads TGTGCCAGCAGCTTGGCGGGACTCACACAAGAGACCCAGTACTTC.

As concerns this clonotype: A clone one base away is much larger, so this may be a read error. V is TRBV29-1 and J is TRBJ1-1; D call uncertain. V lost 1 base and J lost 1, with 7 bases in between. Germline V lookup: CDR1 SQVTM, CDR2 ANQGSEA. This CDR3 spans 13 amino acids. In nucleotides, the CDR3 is TGCAGCGTTGAAGTTCCTAGGAACACTGAAGCTTTCTTT. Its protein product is CSVEVPRNTEAFF.

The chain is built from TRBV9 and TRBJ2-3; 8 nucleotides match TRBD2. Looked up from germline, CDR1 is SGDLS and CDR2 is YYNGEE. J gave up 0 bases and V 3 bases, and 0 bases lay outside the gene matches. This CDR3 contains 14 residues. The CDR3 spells CASSASGSTDTQYF. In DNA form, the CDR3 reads TGTGCCAGCAGCGCTAGCGGGAGCACAGATACGCAGTATTTT.

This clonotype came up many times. CDR3 sequence reads: CASSFGINYGYTF. The CDR3 DNA follows: TGTGCCAGCAGTTTCGGGATTAACTATGGCTACACCTTC. The rearrangement links TRBV12-3 or TRBV12-4 to TRBJ1-2; D gene uncertain. Deletions cut 3 bases from V and 1 base from J, with 6 bases between. This CDR3 is 13 amino acids long.

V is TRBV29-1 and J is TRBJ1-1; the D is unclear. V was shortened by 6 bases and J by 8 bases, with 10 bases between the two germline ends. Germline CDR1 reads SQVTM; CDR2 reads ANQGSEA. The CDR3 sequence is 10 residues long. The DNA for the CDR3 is TGCAGCGTAACGAACAGAGAAGCTTTCTTT. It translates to CSVTNREAFF.

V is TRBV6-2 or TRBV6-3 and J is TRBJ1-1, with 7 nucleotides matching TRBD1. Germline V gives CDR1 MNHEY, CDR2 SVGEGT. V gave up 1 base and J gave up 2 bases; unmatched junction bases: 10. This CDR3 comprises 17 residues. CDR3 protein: CASSYYPGQHINTEAFF. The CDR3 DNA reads TGTGCCAGCAGTTACTACCCGGGACAGCACATAAACACTGAAGCTTTCTTT.

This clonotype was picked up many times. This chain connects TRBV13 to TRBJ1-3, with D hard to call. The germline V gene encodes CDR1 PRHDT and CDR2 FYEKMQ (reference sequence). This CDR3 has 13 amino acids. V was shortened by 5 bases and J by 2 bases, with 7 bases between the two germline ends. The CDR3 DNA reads TGTGCCAGCAGCCGAGGTGCTGGAAACACCATATATTTT. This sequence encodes CASSRGAGNTIYF.

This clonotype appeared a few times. The CDR3: CASSLSGGANEQFF. CDR3 sequence (DNA): TGTGCCAGCAGCTTGTCCGGGGGGGCCAATGAGCAGTTCTTC. V and J are TRBV7-2 and TRBJ2-1, with 8 bases identical to TRBD2. Germline lookup yields CDR1 SGHTA and CDR2 FQGNSA. V shed 3 bases, J shed 6 bases, and the junction held 4 bases outside the gene matches. The CDR3 runs 14 residues.

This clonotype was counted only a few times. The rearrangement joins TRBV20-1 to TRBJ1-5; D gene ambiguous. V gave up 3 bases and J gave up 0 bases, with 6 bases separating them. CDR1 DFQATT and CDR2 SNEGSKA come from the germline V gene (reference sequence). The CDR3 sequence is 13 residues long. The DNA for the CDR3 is TGCAGTGCTAGTAGGACTAGCAATCAGCCCCAGCATTTT. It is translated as CSASRTSNQPQHF.

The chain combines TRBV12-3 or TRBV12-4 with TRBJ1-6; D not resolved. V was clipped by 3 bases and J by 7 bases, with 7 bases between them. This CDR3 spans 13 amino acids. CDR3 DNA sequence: TGTGCCAGCAGTTTCACAGCCAATTCACCCCTCCACTTT. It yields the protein CASSFTANSPLHF.

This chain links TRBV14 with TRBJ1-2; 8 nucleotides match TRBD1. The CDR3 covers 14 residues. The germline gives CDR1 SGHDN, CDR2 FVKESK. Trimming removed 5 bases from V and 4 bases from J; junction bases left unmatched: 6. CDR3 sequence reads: CASSSRDRPYGYTF. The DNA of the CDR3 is TGTGCCAGCAGCTCCCGGGACAGGCCCTATGGCTACACCTTC.

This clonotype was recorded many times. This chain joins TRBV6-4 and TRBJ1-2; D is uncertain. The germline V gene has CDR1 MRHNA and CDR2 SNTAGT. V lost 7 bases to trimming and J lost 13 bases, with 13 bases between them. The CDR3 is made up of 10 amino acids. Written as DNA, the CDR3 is TGTGCCAGCACCCCCCTGGGGTGCACCTTC. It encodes CASTPLGCTF.

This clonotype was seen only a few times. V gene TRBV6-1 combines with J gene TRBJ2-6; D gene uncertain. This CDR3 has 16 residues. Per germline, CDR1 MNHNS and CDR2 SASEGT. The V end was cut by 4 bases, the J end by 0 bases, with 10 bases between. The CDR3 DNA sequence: TGTGCCAGCAGTGCTACAAAAAGCTCTGGGGCCAACGTCCTGACTTTC. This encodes CASSATKSSGANVLTF.

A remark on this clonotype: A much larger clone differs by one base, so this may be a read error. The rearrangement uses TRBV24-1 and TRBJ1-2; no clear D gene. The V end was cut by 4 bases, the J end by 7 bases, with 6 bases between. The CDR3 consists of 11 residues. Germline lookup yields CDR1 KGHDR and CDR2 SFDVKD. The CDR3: CATSDSCGYTF. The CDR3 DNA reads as TGTGCCACCAGTGACAGCTGTGGCTACACCTTC.

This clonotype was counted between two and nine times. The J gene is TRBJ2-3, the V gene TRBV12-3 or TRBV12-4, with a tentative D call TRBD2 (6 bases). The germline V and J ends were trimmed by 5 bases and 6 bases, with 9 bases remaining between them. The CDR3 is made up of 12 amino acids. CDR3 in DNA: TGTGCCAGCAGTCCTGGGAGGGATACGCAGTATTTT. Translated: CASSPGRDTQYF.

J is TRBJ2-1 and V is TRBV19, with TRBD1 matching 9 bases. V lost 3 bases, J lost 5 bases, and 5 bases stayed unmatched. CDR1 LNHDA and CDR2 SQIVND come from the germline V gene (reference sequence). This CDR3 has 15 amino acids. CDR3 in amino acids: CASSIRDRANNEQFF. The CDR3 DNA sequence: TGTGCCAGTAGTATCAGGGACAGGGCGAACAATGAGCAGTTCTTC.

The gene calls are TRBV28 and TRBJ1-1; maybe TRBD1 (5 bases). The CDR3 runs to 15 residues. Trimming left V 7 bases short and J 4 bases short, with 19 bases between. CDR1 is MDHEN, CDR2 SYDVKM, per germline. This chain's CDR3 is CASTEQVFGVTEAFF. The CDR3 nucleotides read TGTGCCAGCACAGAACAGGTTTTTGGGGTCACTGAAGCTTTCTTT.

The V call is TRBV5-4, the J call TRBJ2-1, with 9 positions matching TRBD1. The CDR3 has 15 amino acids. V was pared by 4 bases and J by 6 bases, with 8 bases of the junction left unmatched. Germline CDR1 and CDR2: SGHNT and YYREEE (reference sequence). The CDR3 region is CASSTMGQGGNEQFF. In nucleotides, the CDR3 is TGTGCCAGCAGCACCATGGGACAGGGAGGCAATGAGCAGTTCTTC.

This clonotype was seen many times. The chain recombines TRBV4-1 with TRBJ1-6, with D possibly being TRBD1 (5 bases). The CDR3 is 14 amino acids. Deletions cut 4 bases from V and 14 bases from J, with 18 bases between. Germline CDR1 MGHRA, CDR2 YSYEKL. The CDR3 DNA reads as TGCGCCAGCAGCCCGGTCCCAGGGAGCAGGTCCCTCCACTTT. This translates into CASSPVPGSRSLHF.

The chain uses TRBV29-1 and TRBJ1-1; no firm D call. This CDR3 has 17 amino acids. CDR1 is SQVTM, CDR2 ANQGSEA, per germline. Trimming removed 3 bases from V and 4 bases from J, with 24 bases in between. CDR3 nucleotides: TGCAGCGTTGACCGCCCAGGACCTTTGAGGTTTCGCACTGAAGCTTTCTTT. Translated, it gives CSVDRPGPLRFRTEAFF.

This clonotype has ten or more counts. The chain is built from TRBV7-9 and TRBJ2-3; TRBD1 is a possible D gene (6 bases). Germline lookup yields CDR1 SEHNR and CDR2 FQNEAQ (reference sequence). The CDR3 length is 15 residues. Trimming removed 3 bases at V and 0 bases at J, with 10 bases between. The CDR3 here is CASSFGQSSTDTQYF. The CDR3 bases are TGTGCCAGCAGCTTCGGACAGTCTAGCACAGATACGCAGTATTTT. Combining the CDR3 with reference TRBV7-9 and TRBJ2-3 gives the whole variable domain DTGVSQNPRHKITKRGQNVTFRCDPISEHNRLYWYRQTLGQGPEFLTYFQNEAQLEKSRLLSDRFSAERPKGSFSTLEIQRTEQGDSAMYLCASSFGQSSTDTQYFGPGTRLTVL.

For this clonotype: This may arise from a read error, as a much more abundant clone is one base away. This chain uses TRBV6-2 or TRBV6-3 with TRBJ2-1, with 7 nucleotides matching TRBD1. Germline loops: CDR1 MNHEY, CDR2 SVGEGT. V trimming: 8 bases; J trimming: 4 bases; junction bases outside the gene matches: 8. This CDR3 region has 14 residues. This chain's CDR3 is CASGVGTAYNEQFF. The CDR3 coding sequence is TGTGCCAGCGGTGTCGGGACAGCATACAATGAGCAGTTCTTC.

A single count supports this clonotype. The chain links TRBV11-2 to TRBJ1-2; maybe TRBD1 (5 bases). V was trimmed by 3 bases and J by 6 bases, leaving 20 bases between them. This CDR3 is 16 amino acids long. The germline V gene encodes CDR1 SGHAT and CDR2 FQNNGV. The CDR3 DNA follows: TGTGCCAGCAGCTTCGAGGGCAGGGTGGATCGGCATGGCTACACCTTC. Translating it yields CASSFEGRVDRHGYTF.

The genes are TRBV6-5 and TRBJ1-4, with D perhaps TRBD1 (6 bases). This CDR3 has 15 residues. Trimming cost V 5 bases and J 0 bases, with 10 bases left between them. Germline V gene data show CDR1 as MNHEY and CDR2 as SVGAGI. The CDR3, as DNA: TGTGCCAGCAGTCGGGACACCGCAACTAATGAAAAACTGTTTTTT. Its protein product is CASSRDTATNEKLFF.

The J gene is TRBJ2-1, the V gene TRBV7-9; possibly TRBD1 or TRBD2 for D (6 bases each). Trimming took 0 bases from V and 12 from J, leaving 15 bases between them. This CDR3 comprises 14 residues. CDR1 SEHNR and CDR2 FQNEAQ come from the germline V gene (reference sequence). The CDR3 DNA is TGTGCCAGCAGCTTAGCGCTATCGGGGGCCGGGCAGTTCTTC. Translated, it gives CASSLALSGAGQFF.